The present entry profiles one TCR beta chain with its context. Its antigen is undetermined. This sample is part of a study of blood T cells in healthy people across ages. Staff drew ten milliliters of peripheral blood from each donor. With a J-beta primer mix and a sample-barcoded 5' primer, a second PCR ran about 7 to 12 cycles. TCRdb re-analysed the 5' RACE reads in MiXCR, keeping a single row per CDR3 protein. The sample has about 600,000 distinct CDR3 sequences, roughly 48% seen once. The ends lost 1 base at V and 6 bases at J; junction bases unmatched: 13. Germline-derived CDR1 and CDR2 are SGHTA and FQGNSA. The CDR3 has 17 residues. Findings of the study overall: Naive T cell percentage and TCR beta diversity correlated strongly. Both higher diversity and more naive CD4+ cells marked long-lived donors when set against aged donors.

The source is a man of 80 years or more in good health. The chain recombines TRBV7-2 with TRBJ2-5; 8 nucleotides agree with TRBD2. The sequencing sample was made of blood. Here the CDR3 reads CASSLDGGAGLGKTQYF. CDR3 DNA sequence: TGTGCCAGCAGCTTAGACGGGGGGGCCGGGTTGGGAAAGACCCAGTACTTC.